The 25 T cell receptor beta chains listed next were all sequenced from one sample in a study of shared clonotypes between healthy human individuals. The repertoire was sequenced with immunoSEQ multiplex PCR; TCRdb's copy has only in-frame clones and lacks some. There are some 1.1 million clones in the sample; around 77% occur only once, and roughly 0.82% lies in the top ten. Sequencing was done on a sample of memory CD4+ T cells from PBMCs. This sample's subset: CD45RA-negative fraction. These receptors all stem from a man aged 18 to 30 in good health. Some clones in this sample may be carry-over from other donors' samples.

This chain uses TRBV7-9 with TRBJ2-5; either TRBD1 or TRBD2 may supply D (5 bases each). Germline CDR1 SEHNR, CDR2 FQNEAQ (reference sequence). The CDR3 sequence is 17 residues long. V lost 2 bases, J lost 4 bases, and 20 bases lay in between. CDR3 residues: CASSLSGSAAGSETQYF. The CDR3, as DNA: TGTGCCAGCAGCTTATCTGGTTCAGCGGCAGGGTCAGAGACCCAGTACTTC.

The CDR3 reads CASSRVMNNYGYTF. DNA for the CDR3: TGTGCAAGTTCTCGGGTCATGAATAACTATGGCTACACCTTC. V and J are TRBV12-2 and TRBJ1-2. TRBV12-2 is an annotated pseudogene. The CDR3 contains 14 residues.

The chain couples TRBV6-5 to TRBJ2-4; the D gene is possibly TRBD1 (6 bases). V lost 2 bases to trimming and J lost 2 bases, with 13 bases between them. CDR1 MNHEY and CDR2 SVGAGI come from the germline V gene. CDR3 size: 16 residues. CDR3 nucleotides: TGTGCCAGCAGTTACGCTCCTACAGGGTCCAAAAACATTCAGTACTTC. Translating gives CASSYAPTGSKNIQYF.

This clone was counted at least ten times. The CDR3, as DNA: TGTGCCAGCAGCCATAGCGGGAGGGCCGGGGACAATGAGCAGTTCTTC. Translation gives CASSHSGRAGDNEQFF. The V call is TRBV4-2, the J call TRBJ2-1; TRBD2 matches at 11 bases. CDR3 length: 16 residues. Germline V CDR1 and CDR2: LGHNA, YNFKEQ. The trim removed 3 bases at V and 5 bases at J, leaving 6 bases unmatched.

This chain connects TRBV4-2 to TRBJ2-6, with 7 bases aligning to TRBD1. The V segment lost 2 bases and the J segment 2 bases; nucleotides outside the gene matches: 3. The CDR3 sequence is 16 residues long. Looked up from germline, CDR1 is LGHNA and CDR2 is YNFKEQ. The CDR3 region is CASSQRDRAGANVLTF. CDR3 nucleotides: TGTGCCAGCAGCCAACGAGACAGGGCTGGGGCCAACGTCCTGACTTTC.

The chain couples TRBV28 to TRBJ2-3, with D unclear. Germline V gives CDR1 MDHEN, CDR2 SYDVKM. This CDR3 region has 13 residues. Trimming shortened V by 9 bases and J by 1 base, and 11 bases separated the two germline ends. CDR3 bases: TGTGCCAGTAACCCTGGGGGCACAGATACGCAGTATTTT. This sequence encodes CASNPGGTDTQYF.

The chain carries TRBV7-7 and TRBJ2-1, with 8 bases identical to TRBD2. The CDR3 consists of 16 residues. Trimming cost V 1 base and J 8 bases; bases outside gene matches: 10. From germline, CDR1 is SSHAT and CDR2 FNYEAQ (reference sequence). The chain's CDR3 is CASSLGSGGPFDEQFF. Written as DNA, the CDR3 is TGTGCCAGCAGCTTAGGGTCGGGAGGGCCTTTCGATGAGCAGTTCTTC.

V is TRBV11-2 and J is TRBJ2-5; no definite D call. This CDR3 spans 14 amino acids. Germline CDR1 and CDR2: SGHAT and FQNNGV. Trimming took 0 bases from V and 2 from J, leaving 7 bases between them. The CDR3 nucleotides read TGTGCCAGCAGCTTAGAAGGCTTACAAGAGACCCAGTACTTC. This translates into CASSLEGLQETQYF.

The CDR3 DNA follows: TGTGCCAGCACTCAGATGGGGGATCCTGAAGGGGAAAAACTGTTTTTT. The encoded protein is CASTQMGDPEGEKLFF. The chain employs TRBV28 and TRBJ1-4; D possibly corresponds to TRBD1 (5 bases). There are 16 residues in the CDR3. V lost 7 bases to trimming and J lost 8 bases, with 23 bases between them. The germline CDR1 and CDR2 sequences are MDHEN and SYDVKM.

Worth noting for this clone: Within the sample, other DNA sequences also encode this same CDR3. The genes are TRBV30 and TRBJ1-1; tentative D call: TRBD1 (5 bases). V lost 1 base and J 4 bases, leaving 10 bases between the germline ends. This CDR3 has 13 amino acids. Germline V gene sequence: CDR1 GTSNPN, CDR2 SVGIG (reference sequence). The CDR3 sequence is CAWSGPGGTEAFF. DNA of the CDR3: TGTGCCTGGAGTGGACCTGGGGGCACTGAAGCTTTCTTT. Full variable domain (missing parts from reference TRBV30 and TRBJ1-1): SQTIHQWPATLVQPVGSPLSLECTVEGTSNPNLYWYRQAAGRGLQLLFYSVGIGQISSEVPQNLSASRPQDRQFILSSKKLLLSDSGFYLCAWSGPGGTEAFFGQGTRLTVV.

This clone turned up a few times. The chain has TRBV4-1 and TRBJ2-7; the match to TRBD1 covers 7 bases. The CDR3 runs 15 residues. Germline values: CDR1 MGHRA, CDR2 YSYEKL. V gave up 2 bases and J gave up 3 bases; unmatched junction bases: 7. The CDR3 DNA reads TGCGCCAGCAGCCAACCTACAGGGGCGCGCTACGAGCAGTACTTC. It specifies CASSQPTGARYEQYF.

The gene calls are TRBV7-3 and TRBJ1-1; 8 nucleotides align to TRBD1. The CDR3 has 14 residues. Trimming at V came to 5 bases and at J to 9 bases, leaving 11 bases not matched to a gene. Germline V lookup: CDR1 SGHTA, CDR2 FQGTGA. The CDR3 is CASSPRQGSQKAFF. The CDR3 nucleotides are TGTGCCAGCAGCCCCCGACAGGGGAGTCAGAAAGCTTTCTTT.

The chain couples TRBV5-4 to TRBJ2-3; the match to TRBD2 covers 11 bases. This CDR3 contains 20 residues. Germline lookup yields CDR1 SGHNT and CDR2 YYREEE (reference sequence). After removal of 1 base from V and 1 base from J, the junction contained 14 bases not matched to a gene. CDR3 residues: CASSLMTSGTHRQGTDTQYF. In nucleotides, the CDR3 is TGTGCCAGCAGCTTGATGACTAGCGGGACTCACCGGCAGGGCACAGATACGCAGTATTTT.

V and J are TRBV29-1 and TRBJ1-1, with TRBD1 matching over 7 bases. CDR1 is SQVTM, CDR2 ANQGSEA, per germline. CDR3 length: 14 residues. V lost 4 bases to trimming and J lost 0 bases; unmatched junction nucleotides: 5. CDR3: CSVGPGQLNTEAFF. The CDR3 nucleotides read TGCAGCGTTGGACCGGGACAGCTGAACACTGAAGCTTTCTTT.

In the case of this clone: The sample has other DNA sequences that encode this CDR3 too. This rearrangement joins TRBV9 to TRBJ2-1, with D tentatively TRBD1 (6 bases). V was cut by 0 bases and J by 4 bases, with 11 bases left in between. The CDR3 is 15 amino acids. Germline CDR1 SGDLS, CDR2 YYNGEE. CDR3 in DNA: TGTGCCAGCAGCGTAGAAGGGGGTTCATACAATGAGCAGTTCTTC. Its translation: CASSVEGGSYNEQFF.

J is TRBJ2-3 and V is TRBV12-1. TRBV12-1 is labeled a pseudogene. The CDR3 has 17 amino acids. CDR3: CASSFRASRRGTDTQYF. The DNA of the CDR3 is TGTGCCAGCAGCTTTCGGGCATCCCGTCGGGGCACAGATACGCAGTATTTT.

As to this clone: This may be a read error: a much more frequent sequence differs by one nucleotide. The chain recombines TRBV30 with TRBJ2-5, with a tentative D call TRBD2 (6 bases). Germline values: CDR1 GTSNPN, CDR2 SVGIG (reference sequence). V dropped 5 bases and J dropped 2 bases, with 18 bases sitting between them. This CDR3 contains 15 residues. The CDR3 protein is CAWGPGRGLQETQYF. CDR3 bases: TGTGCCTGGGGTCCCGGGCGGGGATTGCAAGAGACCCAGTACTTC.

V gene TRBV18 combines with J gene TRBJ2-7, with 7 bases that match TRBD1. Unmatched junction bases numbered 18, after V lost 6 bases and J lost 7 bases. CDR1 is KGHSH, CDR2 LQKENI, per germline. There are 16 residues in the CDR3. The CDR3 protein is CASSHQGQQGLGEQYF. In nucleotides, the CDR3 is TGTGCCAGCTCCCACCAGGGGCAACAGGGGTTAGGGGAGCAGTACTTC.

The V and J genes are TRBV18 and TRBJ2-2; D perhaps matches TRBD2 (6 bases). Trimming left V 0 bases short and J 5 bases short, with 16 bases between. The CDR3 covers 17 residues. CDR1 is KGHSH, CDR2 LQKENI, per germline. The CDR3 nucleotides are TGTGCCAGCTCACCACCTCCGACGGGAGTCAAGACCGGGGAGCTGTTTTTT. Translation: CASSPPPTGVKTGELFF.

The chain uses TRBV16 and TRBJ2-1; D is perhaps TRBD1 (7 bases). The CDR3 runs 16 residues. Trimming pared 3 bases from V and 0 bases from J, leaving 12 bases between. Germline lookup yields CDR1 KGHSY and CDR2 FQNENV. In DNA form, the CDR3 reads TGTGCCAGCAGCCAGGCGGGACAGTTCTCCTACAATGAGCAGTTCTTC. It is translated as CASSQAGQFSYNEQFF.

The CDR3 reads CASRPTGVGNVLTF. The CDR3 bases are TGCGCCAGCAGGCCCACTGGGGTGGGCAACGTCCTGACTTTC. The V call is TRBV5-1, the J call TRBJ2-6, with D uncertain. The CDR3 length is 14 residues. Looked up from germline, CDR1 is SGHRS and CDR2 is YFSETQ. V lost 5 bases and J 9 bases, leaving 15 bases between the germline ends.

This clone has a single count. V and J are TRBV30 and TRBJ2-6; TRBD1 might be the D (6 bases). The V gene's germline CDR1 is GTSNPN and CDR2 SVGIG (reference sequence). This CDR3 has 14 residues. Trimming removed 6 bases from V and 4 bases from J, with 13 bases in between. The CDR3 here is CACPGDPGANVLTF. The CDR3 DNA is TGTGCCTGCCCAGGGGACCCGGGGGCCAACGTCCTGACTTTC.

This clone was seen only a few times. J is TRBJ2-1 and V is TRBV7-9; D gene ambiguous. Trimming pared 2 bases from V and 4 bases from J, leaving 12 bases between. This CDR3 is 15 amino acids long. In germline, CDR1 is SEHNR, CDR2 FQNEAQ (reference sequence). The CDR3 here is CASSLRRDRYNEQFF. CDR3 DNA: TGTGCCAGCAGCTTACGGCGTGACCGTTACAATGAGCAGTTCTTC. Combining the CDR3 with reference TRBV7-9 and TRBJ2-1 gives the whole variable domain DTGVSQNPRHKITKRGQNVTFRCDPISEHNRLYWYRQTLGQGPEFLTYFQNEAQLEKSRLLSDRFSAERPKGSFSTLEIQRTEQGDSAMYLCASSLRRDRYNEQFFGPGTRLTVL.

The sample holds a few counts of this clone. The CDR3 sequence: CASSPIRHTGELFF. The CDR3 DNA is TGTGCCAGCAGCCCCATACGTCACACCGGGGAGCTGTTTTTT. This rearrangement joins TRBV7-9 to TRBJ2-2; D remains ambiguous. From germline, CDR1 is SEHNR and CDR2 FQNEAQ (reference sequence). The ends were cut back, 5 bases at V and 3 bases at J, with 10 bases in the middle. CDR3 length: 14 amino acids.

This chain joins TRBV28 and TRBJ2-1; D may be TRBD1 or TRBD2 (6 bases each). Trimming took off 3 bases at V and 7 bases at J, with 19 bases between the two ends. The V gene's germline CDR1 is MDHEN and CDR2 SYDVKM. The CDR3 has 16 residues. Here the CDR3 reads CASSFPGGGGRNEQFF. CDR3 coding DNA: TGTGCCAGCAGTTTCCCCGGAGGGGGAGGAAGAAATGAGCAGTTCTTC.